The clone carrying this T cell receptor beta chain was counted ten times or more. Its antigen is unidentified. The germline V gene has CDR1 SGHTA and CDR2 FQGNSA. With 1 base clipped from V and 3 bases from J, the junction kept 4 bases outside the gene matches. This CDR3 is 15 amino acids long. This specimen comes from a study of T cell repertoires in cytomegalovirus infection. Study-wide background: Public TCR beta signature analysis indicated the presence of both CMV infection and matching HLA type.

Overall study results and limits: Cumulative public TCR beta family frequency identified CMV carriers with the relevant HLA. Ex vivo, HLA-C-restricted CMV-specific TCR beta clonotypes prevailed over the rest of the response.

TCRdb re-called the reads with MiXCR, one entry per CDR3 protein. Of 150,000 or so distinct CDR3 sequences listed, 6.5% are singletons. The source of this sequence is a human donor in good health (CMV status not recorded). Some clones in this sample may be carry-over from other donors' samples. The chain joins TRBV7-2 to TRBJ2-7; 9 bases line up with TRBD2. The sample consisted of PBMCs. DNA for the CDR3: TGTGCCAGCAGCTTAGACGGCGGGGGGGTCTACGAGCAGTACTTC. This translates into CASSLDGGGVYEQYF.